This record covers a single TCR beta chain. Its target is not known. These data come from a study of CXCR3-negative and CXCR3-positive naive CD8 T cells. Study summary: The study obtained 130 million to 150 million TRB reads, about 1.5 +/- 0.3 million per library. Study-level findings and limits: When CXCR3-positive naive cells were set against CXCR3-negative naive cells, the former had more hydrophobic TRB CDR3s. Memory CD8+ T cell repertoires were far less diverse than both naive subsets.

CDR1 and CDR2 from the germline V gene are MNHNS and SASEGT. This CDR3 has 13 residues. cDNA libraries for TRB were generated by 5' RACE incorporating UMI labels. TCRdb reprocessed the 5' RACE reads, with one entry per CDR3 protein and no DNA. The data include about 110,000 distinct CDR3 sequences; the top ten clones carry roughly 0.38%. The V call is TRBV6-1, the J call TRBJ2-7; TCRdb's assignment of TRBD1 cannot be checked, as there is no DNA. The material sequenced was naive CXCR3+ CD8+ T cells from blood. Noted subset: CD45RO-CCR7+CD27+CD95- naive CD8+ T cells expressing CXCR3 (TNR3+). This receptor was obtained from a human donor in good health. Some clones in this sample may be carry-over from other donors' samples. The CDR3 sequence is CASSEDMTYEQYF.